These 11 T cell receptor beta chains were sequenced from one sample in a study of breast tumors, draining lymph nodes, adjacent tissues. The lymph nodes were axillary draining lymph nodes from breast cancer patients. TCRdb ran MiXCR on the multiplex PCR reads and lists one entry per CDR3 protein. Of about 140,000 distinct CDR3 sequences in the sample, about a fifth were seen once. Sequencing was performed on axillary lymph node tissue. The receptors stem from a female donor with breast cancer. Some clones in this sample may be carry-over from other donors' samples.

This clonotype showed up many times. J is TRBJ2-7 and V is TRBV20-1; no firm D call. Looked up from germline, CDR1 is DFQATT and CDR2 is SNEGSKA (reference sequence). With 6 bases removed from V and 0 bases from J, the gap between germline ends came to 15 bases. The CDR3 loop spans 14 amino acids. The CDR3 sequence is CSAESQVGSYEQYF. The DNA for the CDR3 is TGCAGTGCCGAGAGCCAGGTGGGCTCCTACGAGCAGTACTTC.

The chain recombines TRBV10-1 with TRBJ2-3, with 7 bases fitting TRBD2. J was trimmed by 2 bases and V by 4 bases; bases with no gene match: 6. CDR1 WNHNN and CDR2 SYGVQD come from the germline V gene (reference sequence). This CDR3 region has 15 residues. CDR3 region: CASSGEGRHTDTQYF. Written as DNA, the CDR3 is TGCGCCAGCAGTGGGGAGGGGCGACACACAGATACGCAGTATTTT.

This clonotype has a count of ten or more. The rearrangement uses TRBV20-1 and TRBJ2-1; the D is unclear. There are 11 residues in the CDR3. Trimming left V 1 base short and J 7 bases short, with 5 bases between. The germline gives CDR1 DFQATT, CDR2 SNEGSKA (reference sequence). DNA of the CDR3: TGCAGTGCTAGAGCAGATAATGAGCAGTTCTTC. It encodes CSARADNEQFF.

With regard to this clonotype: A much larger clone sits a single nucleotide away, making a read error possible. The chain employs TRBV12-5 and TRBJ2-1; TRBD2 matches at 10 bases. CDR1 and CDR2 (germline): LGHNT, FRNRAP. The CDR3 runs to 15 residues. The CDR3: CAGGWTSGSYNEQFF. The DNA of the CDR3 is TGTGCTGGTGGTTGGACTAGCGGAAGCTACAATGAGCAGTTCTTC. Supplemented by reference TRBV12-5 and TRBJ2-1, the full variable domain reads DARVTQTPRHKVTEMGQEVTMRCQPILGHNTVFWYRQTMMQGLELLAYFRNRAPLDDSGMPKDRFSAEMPDATLATLKIQPSEPRDSAVYFCAGGWTSGSYNEQFFGPGTRLTVL.

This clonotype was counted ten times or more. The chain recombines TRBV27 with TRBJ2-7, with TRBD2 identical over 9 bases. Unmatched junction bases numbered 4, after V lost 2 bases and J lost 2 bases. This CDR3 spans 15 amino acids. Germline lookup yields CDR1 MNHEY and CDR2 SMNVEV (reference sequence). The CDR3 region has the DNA TGTGCCAGCAGTTTAGCGGGAGGGCTCGCCTACGAGCAGTACTTC. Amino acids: CASSLAGGLAYEQYF.

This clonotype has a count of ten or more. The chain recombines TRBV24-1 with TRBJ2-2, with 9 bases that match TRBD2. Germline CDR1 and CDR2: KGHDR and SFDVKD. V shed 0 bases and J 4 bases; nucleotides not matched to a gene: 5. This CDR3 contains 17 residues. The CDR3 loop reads CATSDLGGLAGTGELFF. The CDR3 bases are TGTGCCACCAGTGATTTGGGGGGACTAGCAGGCACCGGGGAGCTGTTTTTT.

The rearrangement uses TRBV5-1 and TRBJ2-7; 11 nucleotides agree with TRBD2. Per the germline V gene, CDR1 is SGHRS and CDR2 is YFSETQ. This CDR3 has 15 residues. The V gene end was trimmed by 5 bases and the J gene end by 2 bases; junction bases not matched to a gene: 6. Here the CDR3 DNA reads TGCGCCAGCAGAACCGAGACTAGCGGGACCTACGAGCAGTACTTC. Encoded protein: CASRTETSGTYEQYF.

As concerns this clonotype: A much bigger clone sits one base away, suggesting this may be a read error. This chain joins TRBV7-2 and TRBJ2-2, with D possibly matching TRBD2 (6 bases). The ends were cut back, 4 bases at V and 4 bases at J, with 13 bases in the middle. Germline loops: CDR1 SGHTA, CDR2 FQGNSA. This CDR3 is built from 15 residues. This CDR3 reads CASSSLSGPTGELFF. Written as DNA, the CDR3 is TGTGCCAGCAGCTCTCTTAGCGGCCCCACCGGGGAGCTGTTTTTT.

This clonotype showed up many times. The CDR3 here is CASSGGTSGTSTDTQYF. The CDR3 nucleotides are TGTGCCAGCAGCGGAGGGACTAGCGGGACTAGCACAGATACGCAGTATTTT. V usage is TRBV11-1 and J usage is TRBJ2-3; 13 nucleotides match TRBD2. V shed 5 bases and J 0 bases; nucleotides not matched to a gene: 5. The germline CDR1 and CDR2 sequences are SGHAT and FQDESV (reference sequence). The CDR3 has 17 amino acids. Full variable domain (outside the CDR3, taken from reference TRBV11-1 and TRBJ2-3): EAEVAQSPRYKITEKSQAVAFWCDPISGHATLYWYRQILGQGPELLVQFQDESVVDDSQLPKDRFSAERLKGVDSTLKIQPAELGDSAMYLCASSGGTSGTSTDTQYFGPGTRLTVL.

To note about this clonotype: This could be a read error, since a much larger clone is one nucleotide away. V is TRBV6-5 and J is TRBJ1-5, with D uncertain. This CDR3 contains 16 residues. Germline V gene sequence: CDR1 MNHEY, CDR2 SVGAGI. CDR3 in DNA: TGTGCCAGCAGTTACTCGTCCAGTGGTAGCAATCAGCCCCAGCAATTT. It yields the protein CASSYSSSGSNQPQQF.

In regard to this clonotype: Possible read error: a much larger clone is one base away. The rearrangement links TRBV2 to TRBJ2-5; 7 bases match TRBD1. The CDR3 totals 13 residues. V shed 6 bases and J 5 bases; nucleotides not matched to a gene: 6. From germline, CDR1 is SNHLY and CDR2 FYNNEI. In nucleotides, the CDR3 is TGTGCCAGCAGGGAGACAGGGAGCGAGACCCAGTACTTC. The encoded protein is CASRETGSETQYF.